This entry lists 31 T cell receptor beta chains sequenced from one sample in a study of blood T cell repertoires in COVID-19. Only in-frame clones appear in the TCRdb table, and some are missing; sequencing was by immunoSEQ multiplex PCR. Altogether some 77,000 clones are present, approximately 83% being singletons, with the ten largest covering 28%. Source material: peripheral blood. The receptors stem from a man between 70 and 80 years old with acute or convalescent COVID-19.

In its sample, this clone was seen once. The chain is built from TRBV7-9 and TRBJ2-1; 11 positions match TRBD2. V gave up 0 bases and J gave up 2 bases; unmatched junction bases: 3. There are 17 residues in the CDR3. Per germline, CDR1 SEHNR and CDR2 FQNEAQ (reference sequence). Written as DNA, the CDR3 is TGTGCCAGCAGCTTAGCGCTAGCGGGAGGCACCTACAATGAGCAGTTCTTC. Amino acids: CASSLALAGGTYNEQFF.

The chain employs TRBV28 and TRBJ1-1; weak D call: TRBD1 (6 bases). Trimming pared 7 bases from V and 0 bases from J, leaving 15 bases between. The V gene's germline CDR1 is MDHEN and CDR2 SYDVKM. This CDR3 has 15 residues. CDR3 sequence reads: CASTSGGALNTEAFF. CDR3 DNA sequence: TGTGCCAGCACCTCGGGGGGCGCCCTGAACACTGAAGCTTTCTTT.

The chain is built from TRBV5-1 and TRBJ1-6; D call uncertain. Trimming left V 4 bases short and J 7 bases short, with 24 bases between. Germline V gene data show CDR1 as SGHRS and CDR2 as YFSETQ. The CDR3 spans 18 residues. The CDR3 bases are TGCGCCAGCAGCGAGAATTATCCAGACCAGGCGACCAATTCACCCCTCCACTTT. This encodes CASSENYPDQATNSPLHF.

This chain joins TRBV3-1 (or the pseudogene TRBV3-2) and TRBJ1-1; maybe TRBD1 (6 bases). This CDR3 is 15 amino acids long. V was trimmed by 4 bases and J by 4 bases, leaving 16 bases between them. Germline assignment: CDR1 LGHDT and CDR2 YNNKEL (reference sequence). CDR3 in DNA: TGTGCCAGCAGCCTCGCAGGGGATCGTGGCACTGAAGCTTTCTTT. It encodes CASSLAGDRGTEAFF.

This clone is categorized as medium-sized. The CDR3 nucleotides are TGTGCCAGCAGTTCTTGGACAATTAGTACTGAAGCTTTCTTT. Its protein is CASSSWTISTEAFF. The chain joins TRBV6-2 or TRBV6-3 to TRBJ1-1, with D perhaps matching TRBD1 (5 bases). Trimming removed 4 bases at V and 5 bases at J, with 14 bases between. The CDR3 is 14 residues long. Germline V gene data show CDR1 as MNHEY and CDR2 as SVGEGT.

The rearrangement uses TRBV9 and TRBJ1-1, with TRBD1 as a possible D gene (5 bases). Germline-derived CDR1 and CDR2 are SGDLS and YYNGEE. CDR3 size: 13 residues. Between the trimmed V and J ends, which lost 3 bases and 0 bases, there was a span of 6 bases. This CDR3 reads CASSGTLNTEAFF. CDR3 DNA sequence: TGTGCCAGCAGCGGGACATTGAACACTGAAGCTTTCTTT.

The chain uses TRBV7-2 and TRBJ2-5; TRBD1 matches at 8 bases. V shed 4 bases, J shed 4 bases, and the junction held 8 bases outside the gene matches. The CDR3 runs to 15 residues. Germline V gene lookup returns CDR1 SGHTA and CDR2 FQGNSA. CDR3 region: CASSSPDRGRETQYF. CDR3 DNA sequence: TGTGCCAGCAGCTCACCCGACAGGGGAAGAGAGACCCAGTACTTC.

The chain carries TRBV27 and TRBJ2-5, with D possibly matching TRBD1 (5 bases). Per the germline V gene, CDR1 is MNHEY and CDR2 is SMNVEV (reference sequence). Trimming shortened V by 4 bases and J by 5 bases, and 11 bases separated the two germline ends. The CDR3 is made up of 13 amino acids. The CDR3 is CASSWGLGETQYF. The DNA for the CDR3 is TGTGCCAGCAGTTGGGGCCTGGGGGAGACCCAGTACTTC.

DNA for the CDR3: TGTGCCAGCAGCTTGGAGCCGGGACAGGGCTACGAGCAGTACTTC. Encoded protein: CASSLEPGQGYEQYF. The chain recombines TRBV5-6 with TRBJ2-7; 9 bases align to TRBD1. The CDR3 is made up of 15 amino acids. V shed 0 bases, J shed 3 bases, and the junction held 4 bases outside the gene matches. Germline CDR1 and CDR2: SGHDT and YYEEEE.

In regard to this clone: The sample contains more than one DNA sequence encoding this CDR3. The chain has TRBV18 and TRBJ2-2; maybe TRBD1 (6 bases). Germline loops: CDR1 KGHSH, CDR2 LQKENI. V lost 0 bases, J lost 1 base, and 6 bases lay in between. The CDR3 sequence is 15 residues long. Here the CDR3 DNA reads TGTGCCAGCTCACCACCCAGGGGGAACACCGGGGAGCTGTTTTTT. Protein sequence: CASSPPRGNTGELFF.

The V gene is TRBV15, the J gene TRBJ2-7, with D tentatively TRBD1 (6 bases). Germline CDR1 reads LNHNV; CDR2 reads YYDKDF (reference sequence). The germline V and J ends were trimmed by 8 bases and 3 bases, with 20 bases remaining between them. The CDR3 extends over 15 amino acids. The CDR3: CATGLPDRILYEQYF. In DNA form, the CDR3 reads TGTGCCACCGGACTTCCGGACAGAATTCTCTACGAGCAGTACTTC.

The chain combines TRBV28 with TRBJ2-2, with TRBD2 identical over 8 bases. Germline V gene lookup returns CDR1 MDHEN and CDR2 SYDVKM. The V gene end was trimmed by 2 bases and the J gene end by 3 bases; junction bases not matched to a gene: 5. CDR3 length: 16 residues. The CDR3 spells CASSLSGSQDTGELFF. The DNA of the CDR3 is TGTGCCAGCAGTTTAAGCGGGAGTCAGGACACCGGGGAGCTGTTTTTT. Using reference TRBV28 and TRBJ2-2 for the parts outside the CDR3, the full variable domain is DVKVTQSSRYLVKRTGEKVFLECVQDMDHENMFWYRQDPGLGLRLIYFSYDVKMKEKGDIPEGYSVSREKKERFSLILESASTNQTSMYLCASSLSGSQDTGELFFGEGSRLTVL.

This clone was counted a single time. The rearrangement uses TRBV7-2 and TRBJ1-2; 8 bases are a match to TRBD1. The CDR3 sequence is 14 residues long. V was pared by 3 bases and J by 6 bases, with 6 bases of the junction left unmatched. Per germline, CDR1 SGHTA and CDR2 FQGNSA. CDR3 region: CASSLDRVEDGYTF. The CDR3 DNA follows: TGTGCCAGCAGCTTGGACAGGGTAGAGGATGGCTACACCTTC.

The sample holds one count of this clone. The J gene is TRBJ2-1, the V gene TRBV2; 9 nucleotides agree with TRBD1. Unmatched junction bases numbered 11, after V lost 6 bases and J lost 8 bases. This CDR3 spans 15 amino acids. The V gene's germline CDR1 is SNHLY and CDR2 FYNNEI. This chain's CDR3 is CASSPRTGESDEQFF. CDR3 sequence (DNA): TGTGCCAGCAGCCCCCGGACAGGGGAGTCCGATGAGCAGTTCTTC.

The CDR3 reads CASSLAVGQGQETQYF. For the CDR3, the DNA is TGTGCCAGCAGCTTAGCTGTTGGACAGGGTCAAGAGACCCAGTACTTC. This chain joins TRBV7-2 and TRBJ2-5; 8 bases fit TRBD1. Trimming took 0 bases from V and 2 from J; bases not matched to a gene: 5. Germline V gene data show CDR1 as SGHTA and CDR2 as FQGNSA. The CDR3 has 16 residues.

The rearrangement links TRBV2 to TRBJ2-7; 7 bases are a match to TRBD1. This CDR3 is built from 14 residues. Unmatched junction bases numbered 9, after V lost 6 bases and J lost 4 bases. The germline gives CDR1 SNHLY, CDR2 FYNNEI. For the CDR3, the DNA is TGTGCCAGCAGGGGGGACAGTAAAGATTACGAGCAGTACTTC. This gives the protein CASRGDSKDYEQYF.

This clone occurred once. The V call is TRBV11-3, the J call TRBJ2-3, with 10 positions matching TRBD2. From germline, CDR1 is SGHNT and CDR2 YENEEA. V dropped 9 bases and J dropped 1; count of bases not matched to a gene: 7. The CDR3 length is 15 residues. The CDR3 DNA is TGTGCCAGTGGGACCGGGACTAGCGGCACAGATACGCAGTATTTT. Translation gives CASGTGTSGTDTQYF.

This clone was detected once. The J gene is TRBJ1-4, the V gene TRBV5-6, with 7 bases aligning to TRBD1. The CDR3 loop spans 14 amino acids. Germline V gives CDR1 SGHDT, CDR2 YYEEEE. With 4 bases clipped from V and 8 bases from J, the junction kept 8 bases outside the gene matches. For the CDR3, the DNA is TGTGCCAGCAGCCCACTGGGACAGCAGGAAAAACTGTTTTTT. Amino acids: CASSPLGQQEKLFF.

This sequence joins TRBV3-1 (or the pseudogene TRBV3-2) and TRBJ1-5; the match to TRBD1 covers 7 bases. The trim removed 1 base at V and 5 bases at J, leaving 5 bases unmatched. Germline V gives CDR1 LGHDT, CDR2 YNNKEL (reference sequence). CDR3 length: 15 amino acids. The DNA of the CDR3 is TGTGCCAGCAGCCAAGTGACAGGGTCGGATCAGCCCCAGCATTTT. Protein sequence: CASSQVTGSDQPQHF.

The CDR3 DNA reads TGTGCCAGCAGCTCCCCCTTGGGAGATGCGGAGACCCAGTACTTC. Translating gives CASSSPLGDAETQYF. The rearrangement uses TRBV7-6 and TRBJ2-5; a possible D gene is TRBD2 (5 bases). Germline-derived CDR1 and CDR2 are SGHVS and FNYEAQ. V dropped 4 bases and J dropped 5 bases, with 17 bases sitting between them. This CDR3 region has 15 residues.

The chain has TRBV4-2 and TRBJ1-1; D unclear. Germline V lookup: CDR1 LGHNA, CDR2 YNFKEQ. The CDR3 is 16 amino acids. V gave up 0 bases and J gave up 2 bases, with 13 bases separating them. The CDR3 here is CASSQDLEGGNTEAFF. CDR3 sequence (DNA): TGTGCCAGCAGCCAAGATCTGGAGGGCGGTAACACTGAAGCTTTCTTT.

This chain uses TRBV5-6 with TRBJ2-4, with 8 nucleotides matching TRBD2. The CDR3 totals 14 residues. Trimming removed 5 bases from V and 6 bases from J; junction bases left unmatched: 7. Germline CDR1 is SGHDT and CDR2 is YYEEEE. The CDR3 loop reads CASSPRTSRNIQYF. In DNA form, the CDR3 reads TGTGCCAGCAGTCCCCGGACTAGCCGAAACATTCAGTACTTC.

V is TRBV28 and J is TRBJ2-3, with a tentative D call TRBD1 (6 bases). The germline gives CDR1 MDHEN, CDR2 SYDVKM. The CDR3 is made up of 15 amino acids. V shed 7 bases and J shed 0 bases, with 14 bases lying between them. The CDR3 loop is CASTGTGLSTDTQYF. For the CDR3, the DNA is TGTGCCAGCACTGGTACAGGGTTAAGCACAGATACGCAGTATTTT.

The chain combines TRBV6-5 with TRBJ1-5, with TRBD1 matching 10 bases. CDR1 and CDR2 from the germline V gene are MNHEY and SVGAGI. With 0 bases clipped from V and 4 bases from J, the junction kept 0 bases outside the gene matches. This CDR3 has 15 amino acids. The CDR3 region is CASSYSGQGNQPQHF. The CDR3 DNA reads TGTGCCAGCAGTTACTCGGGACAGGGGAATCAGCCCCAGCATTTT.

The genes are TRBV2 and TRBJ2-1, with 12 bases aligning to TRBD2. This CDR3 is 15 amino acids long. Trimming at V came to 4 bases and at J to 5 bases, leaving 3 bases not matched to a gene. Germline CDR1 SNHLY, CDR2 FYNNEI. The CDR3 DNA reads TGTGCCAGCAGTGCGACTAGCGGGGGAGACAATGAGCAGTTCTTC. It encodes CASSATSGGDNEQFF.

The rearrangement uses TRBV7-2 and TRBJ1-3, with 7 bases fitting TRBD1. With V trimmed by 5 bases and J by 7 bases, 5 bases remained unmatched. The germline gives CDR1 SGHTA, CDR2 FQGNSA. CDR3 size: 13 residues. CDR3 DNA sequence: TGTGCCAGCAGCCCCGGGACAGCTAACACCATATATTTT. Protein product: CASSPGTANTIYF. The full variable domain, completed using reference TRBV7-2 and TRBJ1-3, is GAGVSQSPSNKVTEKGKDVELRCDPISGHTALYWYRQSLGQGLEFLIYFQGNSAPDKSGLPSDRFSAERTGGSVSTLTIQRTQQEDSAVYLCASSPGTANTIYFGEGSWLTVV.

This clone has only a few counts. J is TRBJ1-1 and V is TRBV7-9; TRBD1 matches 8 bases. Germline V gene data show CDR1 as SEHNR and CDR2 as FQNEAQ (reference sequence). V trimming: 2 bases; J trimming: 3 bases; junction bases outside the gene matches: 5. The CDR3 sequence is 15 residues long. The CDR3 nucleotides are TGTGCCAGCAGCTTACCGGGACAGGCGTACACTGAAGCTTTCTTT. Translated: CASSLPGQAYTEAFF. The variable domain in full, completed from reference TRBV7-9 and TRBJ1-1, reads DTGVSQNPRHKITKRGQNVTFRCDPISEHNRLYWYRQTLGQGPEFLTYFQNEAQLEKSRLLSDRFSAERPKGSFSTLEIQRTEQGDSAMYLCASSLPGQAYTEAFFGQGTRLTVV.

J is TRBJ2-1 and V is TRBV5-4; TRBD2 aligns across 8 bases. The CDR3 totals 14 residues. In germline, CDR1 is SGHNT, CDR2 YYREEE (reference sequence). The trim removed 0 bases at V and 7 bases at J, leaving 3 bases unmatched. The CDR3 DNA follows: TGTGCCAGCAGCTTGGGACGGGAGGGAAATGAGCAGTTCTTC. Translation gives CASSLGREGNEQFF.

This chain connects TRBV6-6 to TRBJ1-4, with 8 positions matching TRBD1. V was clipped by 6 bases and J by 8 bases; unmatched bases: 8. Germline V lookup: CDR1 MNHNY, CDR2 SVGAGI (reference sequence). There are 14 residues in the CDR3. The CDR3 nucleotides are TGTGCCAGCAGCTCATCAGGGGGCGAGGAAAAACTGTTTTTT. It is translated as CASSSSGGEEKLFF.

The chain employs TRBV29-1 and TRBJ2-7, with 11 bases lining up with TRBD1. The CDR3 consists of 15 residues. The V segment lost 7 bases and the J segment 0 bases; nucleotides outside the gene matches: 8. Per the germline V gene, CDR1 is SQVTM and CDR2 is ANQGSEA. CDR3 coding DNA: TGCAGCGCCCTAGGGGGGACAGGGGGCTCCTACGAGCAGTACTTC. Protein sequence: CSALGGTGGSYEQYF.

The V call is TRBV12-5, the J call TRBJ1-1, with D unclear. V lost 10 bases, J lost 3 bases, and 12 bases lay in between. The CDR3 contains 12 residues. Germline V gives CDR1 LGHNT, CDR2 FRNRAP. In DNA form, the CDR3 reads TGTGCTACTGCCCTTGCGGACACTGAAGCTTTCTTT. Residues: CATALADTEAFF.